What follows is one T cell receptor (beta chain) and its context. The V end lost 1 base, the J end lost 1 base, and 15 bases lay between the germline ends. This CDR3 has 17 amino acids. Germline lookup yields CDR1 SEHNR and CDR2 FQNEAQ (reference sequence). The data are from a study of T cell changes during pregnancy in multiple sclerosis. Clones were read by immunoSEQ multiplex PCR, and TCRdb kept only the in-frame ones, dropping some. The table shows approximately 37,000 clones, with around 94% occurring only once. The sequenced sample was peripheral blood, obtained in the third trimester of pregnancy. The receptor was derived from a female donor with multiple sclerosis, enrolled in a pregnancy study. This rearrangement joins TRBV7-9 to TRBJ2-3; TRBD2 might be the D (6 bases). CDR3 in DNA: TGTGCCAGCAGCTTAGGGGGCGGAGGGGCCGGCACAGATACGCAGTATTTT. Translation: CASSLGGGGAGTDTQYF.